One and the same sample provided the 24 T cell receptor beta chains below, sequenced in a study of Ad26.COV2.S vaccination and SARS-CoV-2 variants. The protocol was immunoSEQ multiplex PCR, while the TCRdb copy is restricted to in-frame clones and leaves out a portion. The sample holds hundreds of thousands of clones; 70% to 90% are singletons and the top ten take around 1.5%. Treatment meaning: some 19 received Ad26.COV2.S at low or high dose, single or two shots; five or six received placebo; per-sample allocation not given. Day 63 after the first vaccine or placebo injection was the time point for sampling. The starting material was peripheral blood, obtained in a trial of Ad26.COV2.S vaccine versus placebo. These receptors originate from a person between 18 and 59 years old who received the Ad26.COV2.S COVID-19 vaccine or a placebo.

The gene calls are TRBV5-1 and TRBJ1-1, with 7 bases lining up with TRBD1. Germline V gene sequence: CDR1 SGHRS, CDR2 YFSETQ. The CDR3 has 13 amino acids. V dropped 5 bases and J dropped 5; count of bases not matched to a gene: 6. CDR3 DNA sequence: TGCGCCAGCAGGTGGACAGGATCAACTGAAGCTTTCTTT. Translated, it gives CASRWTGSTEAFF.

The gene calls are TRBV4-3 and TRBJ1-3; 7 bases line up with TRBD1. Germline trimming cut 0 bases from V and 0 bases from J; bases unmatched to any gene: 14. The length of the CDR3 is 20 residues. Germline lookup yields CDR1 LGHNA and CDR2 YSLEER. DNA of the CDR3: TGCGCCAGCAGCCAAGAGAAGATAACGGGGACAGCAGGCTCTGGAAACACCATATATTTT. This sequence encodes CASSQEKITGTAGSGNTIYF.

This chain links TRBV5-1 with TRBJ2-2; the D gene is possibly TRBD2 (5 bases). The CDR3 extends over 13 amino acids. CDR1 is SGHRS and CDR2 is YFSETQ in the germline V gene. Trimming took 6 bases from V and 6 from J, leaving 12 bases between them. CDR3 nucleotide sequence: TGCGCCAGCACCTTCGGGGTCCCCGGGGAGCTGTTTTTT. Residues: CASTFGVPGELFF.

The rearrangement uses TRBV24-1 and TRBJ2-3, with 7 bases aligning to TRBD1. Germline assignment: CDR1 KGHDR and CDR2 SFDVKD. Trimming took 4 bases from V and 7 from J; bases not matched to a gene: 1. The CDR3 runs 12 residues. The CDR3 region is CATSETGNTQYF. The CDR3 DNA follows: TGTGCCACCAGTGAGACAGGGAATACGCAGTATTTT.

V usage is TRBV7-9 and J usage is TRBJ1-3, with D unresolved. The V and J ends lost 4 bases and 3 bases respectively, with 10 bases between them. Germline-derived CDR1 and CDR2 are SEHNR and FQNEAQ (reference sequence). CDR3 length: 14 residues. For the CDR3, the DNA is TGTGCCAGCAGCTCAGAAGGTTTTGGAAACACCATATATTTT. Translation: CASSSEGFGNTIYF.

This rearrangement joins TRBV2 to TRBJ2-1, with 15 bases aligning to TRBD2. The CDR3 is 18 residues long. V dropped 3 bases and J dropped 4; count of bases not matched to a gene: 7. Germline loops: CDR1 SNHLY, CDR2 FYNNEI. CDR3 region: CASSEAGLAGGHYNEQFF. The CDR3 coding sequence is TGTGCCAGCAGTGAGGCAGGACTAGCGGGAGGGCATTACAATGAGCAGTTCTTC.

The genes are TRBV4-2 and TRBJ1-1, with no clear D. V dropped 1 base and J dropped 4 bases, with 7 bases sitting between them. The germline CDR1 and CDR2 sequences are LGHNA and YNFKEQ. The CDR3 contains 13 residues. The CDR3 region is CASSQVGTTEAFF. The CDR3 coding sequence is TGTGCCAGCAGCCAAGTGGGAACCACTGAAGCTTTCTTT.

This CDR3 is CASSPSGTSTDTQYF. Here the CDR3 DNA reads TGTGCCAGCAGCCCCTCCGGGACTAGCACAGATACGCAGTATTTT. The genes are TRBV7-7 and TRBJ2-3, with D possibly matching TRBD2 (6 bases). The CDR3 totals 15 residues. Germline CDR1 reads SSHAT; CDR2 reads FNYEAQ (reference sequence). Deletions cut 5 bases from V and 0 bases from J, with 12 bases between.

Here the CDR3 reads CATSDWDRADEQFF. In nucleotides, the CDR3 is TGTGCCACCAGTGATTGGGATAGGGCGGATGAGCAGTTCTTC. The chain carries TRBV24-1 and TRBJ2-1; no clear D gene. The CDR3 runs 14 residues. CDR1 and CDR2 from the germline V gene are KGHDR and SFDVKD. V lost 2 bases, J lost 8 bases, and 12 bases lay in between.

J is TRBJ1-1 and V is TRBV10-3; no definite D call. From germline, CDR1 is ENHRY and CDR2 SYGVKD. CDR3 length: 13 residues. V lost 6 bases, J lost 0 bases, and 8 bases lay in between. This CDR3 is CAISLDVNTEAFF. Here the CDR3 DNA reads TGTGCCATCAGCTTGGACGTGAACACTGAAGCTTTCTTT.

This chain uses TRBV2 with TRBJ2-2, with TRBD2 matching 7 bases. Germline CDR1 reads SNHLY; CDR2 reads FYNNEI. The CDR3 is 14 residues long. V gave up 7 bases and J gave up 5 bases; unmatched junction bases: 7. The CDR3 sequence is CASTAGELTGELFF. CDR3 nucleotides: TGTGCCAGCACCGCGGGAGAGCTAACCGGGGAGCTGTTTTTT.

This chain joins TRBV27 and TRBJ2-3, with TRBD1 identical over 9 bases. Losses at the gene ends were 1 base for V and 3 bases for J; bases not matched to a gene: 11. The CDR3 runs 18 residues. Germline-derived CDR1 and CDR2 are MNHEY and SMNVEV (reference sequence). This CDR3 is CASSLYFGGDRETDTQYF. Written as DNA, the CDR3 is TGTGCCAGCAGTTTATACTTCGGAGGGGACAGGGAAACAGATACGCAGTATTTT.

The rearrangement links TRBV10-1 to TRBJ2-3, with a weak D call TRBD1 (5 bases). Looked up from germline, CDR1 is WNHNN and CDR2 is SYGVQD (reference sequence). Trimming cost V 4 bases and J 0 bases, with 11 bases left between them. The CDR3 is made up of 15 amino acids. CDR3 region: CASSGLGPSTDTQYF. DNA of the CDR3: TGCGCCAGCAGTGGTCTGGGGCCTAGCACAGATACGCAGTATTTT.

V and J are TRBV11-3 and TRBJ2-7, with 7 bases matching TRBD1. The germline CDR1 and CDR2 sequences are SGHNT and YENEEA. V dropped 5 bases and J dropped 6; count of bases not matched to a gene: 7. CDR3 length: 13 amino acids. CDR3 sequence: CASSPGQSGEQYF. The CDR3 DNA sequence: TGTGCCAGCAGCCCGGGACAGTCGGGCGAGCAGTACTTC.

This rearrangement joins TRBV5-1 to TRBJ2-1; D possibly corresponds to TRBD2 (5 bases). CDR3 length equals 12 residues. The ends were cut back, 2 bases at V and 6 bases at J, with 6 bases in the middle. The germline gives CDR1 SGHRS, CDR2 YFSETQ. The CDR3 reads CASSLLGNEQFF. The CDR3 DNA sequence: TGCGCCAGCAGCTTACTAGGCAATGAGCAGTTCTTC.

This clone was recorded only once. V and J are TRBV19 and TRBJ1-4; weak D call: TRBD1 (6 bases). This CDR3 comprises 14 residues. Trimming left V 3 bases short and J 11 bases short, with 16 bases between. Germline lookup yields CDR1 LNHDA and CDR2 SQIVND (reference sequence). The CDR3 spells CASSIPGAGGKLFF. Written as DNA, the CDR3 is TGTGCCAGTAGTATCCCAGGGGCCGGAGGGAAACTGTTTTTT.

The chain recombines TRBV19 with TRBJ2-7, with 7 bases that match TRBD2. Germline loops: CDR1 LNHDA, CDR2 SQIVND (reference sequence). CDR3 length equals 14 residues. V shed 3 bases, J shed 4 bases, and the junction held 6 bases outside the gene matches. DNA for the CDR3: TGTGCCAGTAGTATCAGCTGGGGGGGGTACGAGCAGTACTTC. This gives the protein CASSISWGGYEQYF.

This chain uses TRBV2 with TRBJ2-2, with TRBD2 matching over 11 bases. Germline V CDR1 and CDR2: SNHLY, FYNNEI. CDR3 length: 15 amino acids. J was trimmed by 7 bases and V by 6 bases; bases with no gene match: 7. This CDR3 reads CASRALAGAFGELFF. DNA of the CDR3: TGTGCCAGCAGGGCACTAGCGGGAGCTTTCGGGGAGCTGTTTTTT. The variable domain in full, with the rest retrieved from reference TRBV2 and TRBJ2-2, is EPEVTQTPSHQVTQMGQEVILRCVPISNHLYFYWYRQILGQKVEFLVSFYNNEISEKSEIFDDQFSVERPDGSNFTLKIRSTKLEDSAMYFCASRALAGAFGELFFGEGSRLTVL.

The chain has TRBV7-2 and TRBJ2-7; the match to TRBD1 covers 10 bases. This CDR3 region has 15 residues. The germline V gene has CDR1 SGHTA and CDR2 FQGNSA. V trimming: 2 bases; J trimming: 4 bases; junction bases outside the gene matches: 5. CDR3 loop: CASSLRQGAGYEQYF. The CDR3 bases are TGTGCCAGCAGCTTAAGACAGGGGGCGGGGTACGAGCAGTACTTC.

The chain couples TRBV19 to TRBJ2-3, with 9 positions matching TRBD2. V was clipped by 3 bases and J by 6 bases; unmatched bases: 10. CDR3 size: 16 residues. Germline V lookup: CDR1 LNHDA, CDR2 SQIVND (reference sequence). The CDR3 sequence: CASSMAGGSGSDTQYF. The CDR3 coding sequence is TGTGCCAGTAGTATGGCCGGGGGTAGCGGGAGTGATACGCAGTATTTT.

The rearrangement uses TRBV5-1 and TRBJ2-2; D is unresolved. CDR3 length: 14 amino acids. CDR1 SGHRS and CDR2 YFSETQ come from the germline V gene. Trimming took 2 bases from V and 1 from J, leaving 6 bases between them. The CDR3 nucleotides read TGCGCCAGCAGCTTCCGTCGGAACACCGGGGAGCTGTTTTTT. Its translation is CASSFRRNTGELFF. Looking up the rest from reference TRBV5-1 and TRBJ2-2 gives the full variable domain: KAGVTQTPRYLIKTRGQQVTLSCSPISGHRSVSWYQQTPGQGLQFLFEYFSETQRNKGNFPGRFSGRQFSNSRSEMNVSTLELGDSALYLCASSFRRNTGELFFGEGSRLTVL.

The rearrangement links TRBV7-2 to TRBJ2-3, with a weak D call TRBD2 (5 bases). Trimming stripped 3 bases from V and 2 bases from J, with 6 bases between. CDR1 and CDR2 from the germline V gene are SGHTA and FQGNSA. The CDR3 spans 13 residues. CDR3 bases: TGTGCCAGCAGCTTCGGACTCACAGATACGCAGTATTTT. Encoded protein: CASSFGLTDTQYF. Variable domain in full (rest from reference TRBV7-2 and TRBJ2-3): GAGVSQSPSNKVTEKGKDVELRCDPISGHTALYWYRQSLGQGLEFLIYFQGNSAPDKSGLPSDRFSAERTGGSVSTLTIQRTQQEDSAVYLCASSFGLTDTQYFGPGTRLTVL.

The V and J genes are TRBV30 and TRBJ2-7; D remains ambiguous. CDR1 and CDR2 (germline): GTSNPN, SVGIG (reference sequence). Trimming stripped 3 bases from V and 3 bases from J, with 9 bases between. The CDR3 is made up of 12 amino acids. The CDR3 loop is CAWSNPSYEQYF. CDR3 coding DNA: TGTGCCTGGAGCAATCCCAGCTACGAGCAGTACTTC. Together with reference TRBV30 and TRBJ2-7, the CDR3 gives the full variable domain: SQTIHQWPATLVQPVGSPLSLECTVEGTSNPNLYWYRQAAGRGLQLLFYSVGIGQISSEVPQNLSASRPQDRQFILSSKKLLLSDSGFYLCAWSNPSYEQYFGPGTRLTVT.

The V call is TRBV19, the J call TRBJ1-5; 10 bases agree with TRBD1. Germline V lookup: CDR1 LNHDA, CDR2 SQIVND (reference sequence). After removal of 6 bases from V and 1 base from J, the junction contained 3 bases not matched to a gene. The CDR3 has 15 amino acids. CDR3 region: CASRPGQGSNQPQHF. The DNA of the CDR3 is TGTGCCAGTAGGCCGGGACAGGGGAGCAATCAGCCCCAGCATTTT.